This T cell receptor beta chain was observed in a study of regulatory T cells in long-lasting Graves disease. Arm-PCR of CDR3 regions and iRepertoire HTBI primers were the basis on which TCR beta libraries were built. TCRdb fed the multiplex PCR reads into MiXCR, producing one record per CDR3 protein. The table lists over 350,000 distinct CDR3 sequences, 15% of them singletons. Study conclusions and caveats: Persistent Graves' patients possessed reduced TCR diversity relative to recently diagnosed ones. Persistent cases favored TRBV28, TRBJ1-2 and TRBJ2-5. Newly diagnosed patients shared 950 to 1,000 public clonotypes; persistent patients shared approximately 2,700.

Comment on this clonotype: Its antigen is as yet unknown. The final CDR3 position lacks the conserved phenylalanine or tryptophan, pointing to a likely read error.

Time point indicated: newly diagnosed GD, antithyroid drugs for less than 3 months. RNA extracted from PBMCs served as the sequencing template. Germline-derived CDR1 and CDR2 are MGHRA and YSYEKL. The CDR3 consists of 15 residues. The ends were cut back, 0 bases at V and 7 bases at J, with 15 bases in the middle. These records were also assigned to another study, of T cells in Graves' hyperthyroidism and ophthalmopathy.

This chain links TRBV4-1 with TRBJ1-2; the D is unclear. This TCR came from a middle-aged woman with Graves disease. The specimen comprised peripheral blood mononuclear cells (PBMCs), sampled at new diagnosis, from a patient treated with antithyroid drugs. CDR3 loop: CASSQDGRSVGGYTL. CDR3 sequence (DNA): TGCGCCAGCAGCCAAGACGGGCGGTCAGTCGGTGGCTACACCCTC.